This T cell receptor beta chain derives from a study of cytotoxic CD8 clonotypes in ibrutinib-treated CLL. Study overall: Sample averages reached 255,043 productive templates and approximately 93,000 productive rearrangements. Study-level results: In sustained-remission versus progressing patients, sampling times differed.

For this clone: No antigen is known for it.

This CDR3 is built from 15 residues. From germline, CDR1 is SGHAT and CDR2 FQNNGV. V shed 0 bases and J 7 bases; nucleotides not matched to a gene: 8. The table came from immunoSEQ multiplex PCR; TCRdb's copy has only in-frame clones and leaves some out. Of 150,000 or so clones in the sample, over 60% were seen once. This receptor was obtained from a human donor with chronic lymphocytic leukemia. The rearrangement uses TRBV11-2 and TRBJ1-2, with TRBD1 identical over 7 bases. This specimen was PBMCs, taken after 12 months of ibrutinib treatment. Here the CDR3 reads CASSLDNSGTVGYTF. DNA of the CDR3: TGTGCCAGCAGCTTAGATAATTCCGGGACAGTTGGCTACACCTTC.